This T cell receptor (beta chain) was obtained from a study of control samples from healthy donors and cancer patients. Germline V gene sequence: CDR1 LNHDA, CDR2 SQIVND (reference sequence). This CDR3 is 12 amino acids long. With 4 bases removed from V and 10 bases from J, the gap between germline ends came to 11 bases. Generated by immunoSEQ multiplex PCR, the TCRdb table keeps only in-frame clones and is missing some. The data contain approximately 100,000 clones, roughly 89% of them seen just once; the ten biggest clones take up 7.8%. The source material was blood. The chain combines TRBV19 with TRBJ2-1; D gene ambiguous. This sequence was found in a young man in good health. The CDR3 bases are TGTGCCAGTAGTACGCTAAGAAAGGAGCAGTTCTTC. Its translation: CASSTLRKEQFF.